What follows describes a single TCR beta chain. No cognate antigen has been identified for it. No base quality values were provided; no much bigger clone lies one nucleotide off. Library prep was done by RT-PCR. TCRdb names NextSeq 550 as the instrument used. TCRdb passed the public sequencing reads through fastp at Q25 and MiXCR, retaining productive beta sequences. For every CDR3 protein sequence, its rows merge into one entry that carries the most common genes and DNA. For this sample the table gives some 960,000 distinct CDR3 sequences, of which more than 15% were detected only once. The ten largest clones capture 6% of the sample. The CDR3 spans 14 residues, from the cysteine through the phenylalanine. Here the CDR3 DNA is all that survives: 42 bases in frame from base 1. From a lookup of the germline V gene, CDR1 and CDR2 are SGDLS and YYNGEE. The trim is 1 base for V and 3 bases for J, with a gap of 11 bases between the germline ends.

The data stem from a study of patients and donors after allogeneic stem cell transplantation (dated by TCRdb to about 2020). This chain is built from TRBV9 and TRBJ2-7; the D gene is unclear. This TCR was recovered from a human donor who was either an allogeneic HSCT recipient or a stem cell or donor lymphocyte infusion donor (not recorded which). It is not recorded whose cells these are; they may come from a transplant donor. Material: blood, either unsorted or a sorted T cell fraction (not recorded which). The nucleotides are TGTGCCAGCAGCGTACAGCCCCAGAGCTACGAGCAGTACTTC. The resulting protein is CASSVQPQSYEQYF.